The rows below give T cell receptor beta chains drawn from one sample of a study of T cell clonotyping in hematopoietic cell transplantation. TCRdb's copy holds only in-frame clones and misses some; the assay was immunoSEQ multiplex PCR. The table has about 17,000 clones, more than 75% seen once; the top ten hold around 4.3%. The sequenced sample was PBMCs, obtained 100 days after allogeneic stem cell transplant. These receptors were taken from a male patient aged 55-69 years who had an allogeneic stem cell transplant from a related donor, so the T cells may come from the graft donor. Some clones in this sample may be carry-over from other donors' samples. Each CDR3 is given with its conserved first and last residue. A D gene is named only where the DNA matches it firmly. Size tells how often a clone was seen (once, few, many) or the class of an expanded clone, and some rows leave it out.

V	J	D	size	CDR3	DNA
TRBV5-1	TRBJ1-4	-	-	CASSLDPANEKLFF	TGCGCCAGCAGCTTGGACCCGGCTAATGAAAAACTGTTTTTT
TRBV12-5	TRBJ1-5	-	-	CASGLDTNQPQHF	TGTGCTAGTGGTTTGGATACAAATCAGCCCCAGCATTTT
TRBV6-1	TRBJ1-5	-	-	CASSRGPQPNQPQHF	TGTGCCAGCAGTCGGGGGCCGCAGCCGAATCAGCCCCAGCATTTT
TRBV6-6	TRBJ2-7	-	-	CASSYSAGVGAYEQYF	TGTGCCAGCAGTTACTCCGCAGGGGTTGGGGCCTACGAGCAGTACTTC
TRBV11-3	TRBJ2-1	-	-	CASSPSYNEQFF	TGTGCCAGCAGCCCAAGCTACAATGAGCAGTTCTTC
TRBV2	TRBJ2-2	TRBD1	-	CASSEDRASTGELFF	TGTGCCAGCAGTGAGGACAGGGCGTCAACCGGGGAGCTGTTTTTT
TRBV25-1	TRBJ1-6	-	few	CASSGDLGNSPLHF	TGTGCCAGCAGTGGGGACTTGGGGAATTCACCCCTCCACTTT
TRBV23-1	TRBJ1-6	-	-	CASSRQADSPLHF	TGCGCCAGCAGCCGACAGGCCGATTCACCCCTCCACTTT
TRBV28	TRBJ2-1	-	-	CASSTFGSSYNEQFF	TGTGCCAGCAGCACATTCGGGAGCTCCTACAATGAGCAGTTCTTC
TRBV5-8	TRBJ2-7	TRBD1	-	CASSPDRGPYEQYF	TGTGCCAGCAGCCCCGACAGGGGGCCCTACGAGCAGTACTTC
TRBV25-1	TRBJ2-7	-	-	CASRDREGSYEQYF	TGTGCCAGCAGAGACAGGGAGGGGTCCTACGAGCAGTACTTC
TRBV19	TRBJ1-1	TRBD1	-	CASSKQGGTEAFF	TGTGCCAGTAGTAAACAGGGGGGCACTGAAGCTTTCTTT
TRBV4-2	TRBJ2-4	-	-	CASSQADARNIQYF	TGTGCCAGCAGCCAAGCGGACGCGAGGAACATTCAGTACTTC
TRBV29-1	TRBJ2-2	TRBD2	-	CSARLAGTGELFF	TGCAGCGCGAGACTAGCGGGCACCGGGGAGCTGTTTTTT
TRBV7-2	TRBJ2-1	-	few	CASRTTDNEQFF	TGTGCCAGCAGGACGACAGACAATGAGCAGTTCTTC
TRBV6-1	TRBJ2-4	-	-	CATDTLAKNIQYF	TGTGCCACAGACACTCTCGCCAAAAACATTCAGTACTTC
TRBV7-2	TRBJ1-2	-	-	CASSLSSNYGYTF	TGTGCCAGCAGCTTATCCAGTAACTATGGCTACACCTTC
TRBV4-2	TRBJ2-3	-	-	CASSQEGSSTDTQYF	TGTGCCAGCAGCCAAGAAGGTAGTTCCACAGATACGCAGTATTTT
TRBV7-9	TRBJ2-1	-	-	CASSLASYNEQFF	TGTGCCAGCAGCTTAGCGTCCTACAATGAGCAGTTCTTC
TRBV19	TRBJ1-5	-	-	CASSIDLRGYSNQPQHF	TGTGCCAGTAGTATAGATCTTAGGGGATATAGCAATCAGCCCCAGCATTTT
TRBV23-1	TRBJ1-5	-	-	CASGGEGGGQPQHF	TGCGCGTCTGGAGGGGAGGGTGGGGGTCAGCCCCAGCATTTT
TRBV6-6	TRBJ1-2	-	-	CASSYSRGPTYGYTF	TGTGCCAGCAGTTACTCTAGGGGACCGACCTATGGCTACACCTTC
TRBV4-1	TRBJ2-3	TRBD1	-	CASSQDRDRVTDTQYF	TGCGCCAGCAGCCAAGACCGGGACAGGGTGACAGATACGCAGTATTTT
TRBV9	TRBJ1-2	-	-	CASSPRLQGSDGYTF	TGTGCCAGCAGCCCGAGATTGCAGGGATCGGACGGCTACACCTTC
TRBV2	TRBJ2-7	TRBD1	-	CASSDFSSGQGLNEQYF	TGTGCCAGCAGTGATTTTTCGTCGGGACAGGGGCTGAACGAGCAGTACTTC
TRBV28	TRBJ2-3	TRBD2	-	CASLTSGGVGDTQYF	TGTGCCAGTCTAACTAGCGGGGGGGTTGGGGATACGCAGTATTTT
TRBV7-3	TRBJ2-1	TRBD2	-	CASSPYSGDLYNEQFF	TGTGCCAGCAGCCCTTATAGCGGGGATCTCTACAATGAGCAGTTCTTC
TRBV27	TRBJ1-1	-	-	CASSTRQAHGNTEAFF	TGTGCCAGTTCTACCCGACAGGCCCATGGGAACACTGAAGCTTTCTTT